The present TCR beta chain was sequenced within a study of blood T cell repertoires in COVID-19. The wider study: Sample material is recorded as cDNA or gDNA derived from T cells, B-cell-depleted T cells, or PBMCs.

As processed by the authors: Scientists estimated how many nucleated cells there were by amplifying reference gene primers. Clones were read by immunoSEQ multiplex PCR, and TCRdb kept only the in-frame ones, dropping some. Clonal size and the V and J genes are those of that table, whereas D and trimming came from the DNA. The sample shows around 150,000 clones, approximately 85% of them seen only once. Unmatched junction bases numbered 8, after V lost 5 bases and J lost 9 bases. Germline V gives CDR1 SGHTA, CDR2 FQGTGA. The CDR3 consists of 14 residues. This clone was counted only a few times. The V call is TRBV7-3, the J call TRBJ2-1; 9 positions agree with TRBD1. The source is a man aged 35 to 55 with acute or convalescent COVID-19. What was sequenced was peripheral blood. CDR3 DNA sequence: TGTGCCAGCAGCCCCCGGGACAGGGTGGGTGAGCAGTTCTTC. The encoded protein is CASSPRDRVGEQFF.